The 30 T cell receptor beta chains below come from one sample, sequenced in a study of TIL therapy for anti-PD-1-resistant metastatic lung cancer. Time point of the sample: pre-treatment sample, taken before nivolumab and TIL therapy. Most excised metastases sampled were pleural nodules or supraclavicular lymph nodes. Sequencing used immunoSEQ v3. The repertoire was sequenced with immunoSEQ multiplex PCR; TCRdb's copy has only in-frame clones and lacks some. The repertoire has around 26,000 clones, less than 65% of them found once; the top ten carry roughly 15%. The sequenced sample was tumor tissue, obtained at baseline. The receptors stem from a woman aged 30 to 85 with non-small cell lung cancer.

The chain employs TRBV6-4 and TRBJ2-1; no clear D gene. Germline-derived CDR1 and CDR2 are MRHNA and SNTAGT. V was trimmed by 3 bases and J by 2 bases, leaving 2 bases between them. The CDR3 covers 12 residues. CDR3 residues: CASSDTYNEQFF. The CDR3 coding sequence is TGTGCCAGCAGTGATACCTACAATGAGCAGTTCTTC.

V is TRBV7-2 and J is TRBJ1-4, with D unclear. Germline V lookup: CDR1 SGHTA, CDR2 FQGNSA. With 2 bases removed from V and 0 bases from J, the gap between germline ends came to 7 bases. The CDR3 consists of 15 residues. The CDR3 loop reads CASSLSRATNEKLFF. The CDR3 DNA is TGTGCCAGCAGCTTATCTAGGGCAACTAATGAAAAACTGTTTTTT. The full variable domain, completed using reference TRBV7-2 and TRBJ1-4, is GAGVSQSPSNKVTEKGKDVELRCDPISGHTALYWYRQSLGQGLEFLIYFQGNSAPDKSGLPSDRFSAERTGGSVSTLTIQRTQQEDSAVYLCASSLSRATNEKLFFGSGTQLSVL.

This chain joins TRBV4-1 and TRBJ2-3, with a weak D call TRBD2 (6 bases). This CDR3 is 13 amino acids long. Trimming stripped 9 bases from V and 2 bases from J, with 12 bases between. The germline gives CDR1 MGHRA, CDR2 YSYEKL. CDR3 bases: TGCGCCAGGGAGGGGCTTAACACAGATACGCAGTATTTT. Its protein product is CAREGLNTDTQYF.

The V call is TRBV9, the J call TRBJ1-2; D is possibly TRBD1 (6 bases). From germline, CDR1 is SGDLS and CDR2 YYNGEE. The V gene lost 0 bases and the J gene lost 8 bases, with 20 bases spanning the gap. CDR3 length: 16 residues. The CDR3 nucleotides read TGTGCCAGCAGCGTAGCTAGTGACAGGAATTTATTGGGCTACACCTTC. Amino acid sequence: CASSVASDRNLLGYTF.

The V call is TRBV29-1, the J call TRBJ2-5, with TRBD2 matching 16 bases. The CDR3 is 15 residues long. Germline V lookup: CDR1 SQVTM, CDR2 ANQGSEA. The V and J ends lost 6 bases and 5 bases, in that order; junction bases with no gene match: 6. CDR3 DNA sequence: TGCAGCGTCACAGGGACTAGCGGGAGGGATGAGACCCAGTACTTC. As protein: CSVTGTSGRDETQYF. The full variable domain, in which reference TRBV29-1 and TRBJ2-5 provide the parts outside the CDR3, is SAVISQKPSRDICQRGTSLTIQCQVDSQVTMMFWYRQQPGQSLTLIATANQGSEATYESGFVIDKFPISRPNLTFSTLTVSNMSPEDSSIYLCSVTGTSGRDETQYFGPGTRLLVL.

V is TRBV7-9 and J is TRBJ2-2; TRBD2 aligns across 11 bases. The length of the CDR3 is 14 residues. Trimming cost V 5 bases and J 10 bases; bases outside gene matches: 6. Germline lookup yields CDR1 SEHNR and CDR2 FQNEAQ (reference sequence). DNA of the CDR3: TGTGCCAGCAGCAAGGGACTAGCGGAGCAGGAGCTGTTTTTT. It translates to CASSKGLAEQELFF. The full variable domain, its missing parts supplied by reference TRBV7-9 and TRBJ2-2, is DTGVSQNPRHKITKRGQNVTFRCDPISEHNRLYWYRQTLGQGPEFLTYFQNEAQLEKSRLLSDRFSAERPKGSFSTLEIQRTEQGDSAMYLCASSKGLAEQELFFGEGSRLTVL.

The V and J genes are TRBV4-1 and TRBJ2-5; unclear D gene. The CDR3 loop spans 11 amino acids. Between the trimmed V and J ends, which lost 5 bases and 1 base, there was a span of 2 bases. CDR1 and CDR2 (germline): MGHRA, YSYEKL. Written as DNA, the CDR3 is TGCGCCAGCAGCTCCCAAGAGACCCAGTACTTC. It is translated as CASSSQETQYF.

This clone came up a few times. The chain's CDR3 is CASSDQGINTGELFF. Here the CDR3 DNA reads TGCGCCAGCAGTGATCAGGGGATAAACACCGGGGAGCTGTTTTTT. This chain connects TRBV10-1 to TRBJ2-2; a weak D match, TRBD1 (6 bases). V lost 3 bases and J lost 2, with 10 bases in between. The CDR3 covers 15 residues. Germline V gives CDR1 WNHNN, CDR2 SYGVQD (reference sequence).

The V call is TRBV4-1, the J call TRBJ2-3, with a tentative D call TRBD2 (5 bases). Germline assignment: CDR1 MGHRA and CDR2 YSYEKL. The CDR3 is 17 amino acids. The ends were cut back, 4 bases at V and 4 bases at J, with 21 bases in the middle. In nucleotides, the CDR3 is TGCGCCAGCAGCCCGGGAATGACTAATTTTTTCTCAGATACGCAGTATTTT. Protein product: CASSPGMTNFFSDTQYF.

The chain combines TRBV6-5 with TRBJ2-2; possible D gene TRBD2, 5 bases. The CDR3 sequence is 15 residues long. Germline CDR1 and CDR2: MNHEY and SVGAGI. Trimming cost V 6 bases and J 5 bases, with 16 bases left between them. CDR3 nucleotide sequence: TGTGCCAGCAGACCTTGGGGAGCTTTAACCGGGGAGCTGTTTTTT. Translating it yields CASRPWGALTGELFF.

The rearrangement joins TRBV27 to TRBJ2-7; 14 nucleotides agree with TRBD2. The germline V gene encodes CDR1 MNHEY and CDR2 SMNVEV (reference sequence). V shed 8 bases and J 6 bases; nucleotides not matched to a gene: 9. The CDR3 length is 15 residues. The CDR3 sequence: CASQTSGRAPGEQYF. The CDR3 DNA reads as TGTGCCAGCCAGACTAGCGGGAGGGCCCCGGGCGAGCAGTACTTC.

In its sample, this clone is medium-sized. The chain is built from TRBV27 and TRBJ2-2; no firm D call. The CDR3 is 16 residues long. Trimming took 5 bases from V and 1 from J, leaving 14 bases between them. Per germline, CDR1 MNHEY and CDR2 SMNVEV (reference sequence). CDR3 nucleotide sequence: TGTGCCAGCAGTCCCGCACACATCGAGAACACCGGGGAGCTGTTTTTT. The encoded protein is CASSPAHIENTGELFF.

About this clone itself: Other DNA variants within this sample encode the same CDR3. CDR3 region: CATRDRYSYEQYF. In DNA form, the CDR3 reads TGTGCCACCCGGGACCGTTACTCCTACGAGCAGTACTTC. The chain employs TRBV6-5 and TRBJ2-7; TRBD1 or TRBD2 may be the D gene (5 bases each). The germline CDR1 and CDR2 sequences are MNHEY and SVGAGI. CDR3 length: 13 amino acids. Trimming stripped 10 bases from V and 0 bases from J, with 13 bases between.

This clone has just a few counts. The chain recombines TRBV27 with TRBJ2-7, with 12 bases aligning to TRBD1. V shed 5 bases, J shed 4 bases, and the junction held 3 bases outside the gene matches. The CDR3 is 14 amino acids. Germline CDR1 is MNHEY and CDR2 is SMNVEV (reference sequence). Here the CDR3 reads CASSRDRGRYEQYF. The CDR3, as DNA: TGTGCCAGCAGTAGGGACAGGGGGCGATACGAGCAGTACTTC.

J is TRBJ2-2 and V is TRBV30; D is perhaps TRBD1 (6 bases). The CDR3 extends over 13 amino acids. V was cut by 2 bases and J by 4 bases, with 8 bases left in between. Germline V CDR1 and CDR2: GTSNPN, SVGIG (reference sequence). CDR3 sequence (DNA): TGTGCCTGGAGTACAGGGTCCACCGGGGAGCTGTTTTTT. Its translation is CAWSTGSTGELFF.

This clone was recorded only once. The chain joins TRBV6-5 to TRBJ2-3; D is possibly TRBD2 (5 bases). Germline values: CDR1 MNHEY, CDR2 SVGAGI. This CDR3 spans 15 amino acids. The V and J ends lost 1 base and 1 base respectively, with 9 bases between them. Here the CDR3 reads CASSYFGVRTDTQYF. The CDR3 DNA sequence: TGTGCCAGCAGTTACTTCGGGGTTCGCACAGATACGCAGTATTTT.

The genes are TRBV5-5 and TRBJ2-1, with 8 bases aligning to TRBD2. The length of the CDR3 is 14 residues. Germline V CDR1 and CDR2: SGHKS, YYEKEE (reference sequence). Germline trimming cut 4 bases from V and 8 bases from J; bases unmatched to any gene: 8. The chain's CDR3 is CASSSRTSFDEQFF. Written as DNA, the CDR3 is TGTGCCAGCAGCAGCCGGACTAGCTTTGATGAGCAGTTCTTC.

About this clone itself: A junction boundary mismatches the germline segment, possibly from a read error. CDR3 bases: TGTGCCAGCAGCCATGGAACTAGTGTCGATCCAGACTTC. Its protein is CASSHGTSVDPDF. The chain employs TRBV16 and TRBJ2-5; D perhaps matches TRBD2 (5 bases). Germline loops: CDR1 KGHSY, CDR2 FQNENV. This CDR3 region has 13 residues.

In this sample, this clone turned up a few times. The CDR3 is CAWRSANYGYTF. The DNA of the CDR3 is TGTGCCTGGAGGTCAGCTAACTATGGCTACACCTTC. The chain is built from TRBV30 and TRBJ1-2; no reliable D call. V was cut by 3 bases and J by 0 bases, with 5 bases left in between. This CDR3 has 12 residues. Germline CDR1 and CDR2: GTSNPN and SVGIG (reference sequence).

Sample share makes this clone medium-sized. V is TRBV5-4 and J is TRBJ2-3, with 13 bases identical to TRBD2. After removal of 0 bases from V and 6 bases from J, the junction contained 4 bases not matched to a gene. CDR1 SGHNT and CDR2 YYREEE come from the germline V gene (reference sequence). The CDR3 loop spans 16 amino acids. The CDR3 protein is CASSLGTSGSSDTQYF. The CDR3 bases are TGTGCCAGCAGCTTGGGGACTAGCGGGAGTTCCGATACGCAGTATTTT.

J is TRBJ2-7 and V is TRBV30; D uncertain. Germline CDR1 reads GTSNPN; CDR2 reads SVGIG (reference sequence). The CDR3 length is 13 residues. The ends were cut back, 3 bases at V and 6 bases at J, with 15 bases in the middle. CDR3 sequence: CAWSSTTTGEQYF. CDR3 nucleotides: TGTGCCTGGAGCTCCACTACTACGGGCGAGCAGTACTTC.

This clone has more than one count but fewer than ten. This chain joins TRBV7-6 and TRBJ1-1, with D maybe TRBD1 (5 bases). With 5 bases removed from V and 11 bases from J, the gap between germline ends came to 18 bases. CDR3 length: 13 amino acids. The germline V gene has CDR1 SGHVS and CDR2 FNYEAQ. DNA for the CDR3: TGTGCCAGCAGCCCCTGGGGCAGGGAGTCGGCTTTCTTT. Translating it yields CASSPWGRESAFF.

A few counts support this clone. The chain joins TRBV19 to TRBJ2-7, with 7 bases fitting TRBD2. CDR1 and CDR2 (germline): LNHDA, SQIVND (reference sequence). V trimming: 7 bases; J trimming: 3 bases; junction bases outside the gene matches: 6. CDR3 length equals 13 residues. The CDR3 nucleotides are TGTGCCAGTAACACCAGGGAGGGCTACGAGCAGTACTTC. It codes for CASNTREGYEQYF. Filled out from reference TRBV19 and TRBJ2-7, the complete variable domain reads DGGITQSPKYLFRKEGQNVTLSCEQNLNHDAMYWYRQDPGQGLRLIYYSQIVNDFQKGDIAEGYSVSREKKESFPLTVTSAQKNPTAFYLCASNTREGYEQYFGPGTRLTVT.

The CDR3 DNA reads as TGTGCTAGTGGTTTGGGACAGGGTCTCTACGAGCAGTACTTC. It translates to CASGLGQGLYEQYF. The chain recombines TRBV12-5 with TRBJ2-7; TRBD1 aligns across 7 bases. CDR1 and CDR2 from the germline V gene are LGHNT and FRNRAP. The CDR3 runs to 14 residues. V lost 1 base to trimming and J lost 3 bases; unmatched junction nucleotides: 3.

V and J are TRBV14 and TRBJ1-1, with D tentatively TRBD1 (5 bases). V was cut by 5 bases and J by 1 base, with 14 bases left in between. The CDR3 sequence is 15 residues long. The germline gives CDR1 SGHDN, CDR2 FVKESK. The CDR3 coding sequence is TGTGCCAGCAGCGGCCGAGACAGTCCGAACACTGAAGCTTTCTTT. Encoded protein: CASSGRDSPNTEAFF.

This clone showed up just a few times. The chain has TRBV19 and TRBJ2-7; 15 bases map to TRBD2. The CDR3 loop spans 14 amino acids. The J segment lost 6 bases and the V segment lost 5 bases, leaving 2 bases of the junction unmatched. Germline assignment: CDR1 LNHDA and CDR2 SQIVND (reference sequence). For the CDR3, the DNA is TGTGCCAGTAGTCGGACTAGCGGGAGGGGCGAGCAGTACTTC. Its translation is CASSRTSGRGEQYF.

V is TRBV27 and J is TRBJ1-2, with TRBD1 matching 8 bases. The CDR3 contains 13 residues. The germline CDR1 and CDR2 sequences are MNHEY and SMNVEV (reference sequence). J lost 7 bases, V lost 5 bases, and 6 bases had no gene match. The CDR3 DNA reads as TGTGCCAGCAGTACCGGGACAGGTCGTGGCTACACCTTC. Translation gives CASSTGTGRGYTF.

In its sample, this clone was seen once. This sequence joins TRBV7-9 and TRBJ1-2; 10 bases line up with TRBD1. This CDR3 is built from 14 residues. Germline values: CDR1 SEHNR, CDR2 FQNEAQ (reference sequence). V lost 1 base and J lost 6; bases outside the gene matches: 2. The CDR3, as DNA: TGTGCCAGCAGCTTAGGGGGACAGGGGAATGGCTACACCTTC. Translation: CASSLGGQGNGYTF.

This rearrangement joins TRBV6-1 to TRBJ1-1; D is ambiguous. V lost 5 bases and J 2 bases, leaving 15 bases between the germline ends. The CDR3 length is 15 residues. Per the germline V gene, CDR1 is MNHNS and CDR2 is SASEGT. The CDR3 region is CASSPRGRLNTEAFF. The CDR3 DNA reads TGTGCCAGCAGTCCCAGAGGCAGACTTAACACTGAAGCTTTCTTT.

The chain links TRBV27 to TRBJ2-3, with 7 bases aligning to TRBD1. CDR3 length equals 15 residues. The V gene end was trimmed by 3 bases and the J gene end by 2 bases; junction bases not matched to a gene: 5. CDR1 is MNHEY and CDR2 is SMNVEV in the germline V gene (reference sequence). CDR3 sequence: CASSFRTGYTDTQYF. Written as DNA, the CDR3 is TGTGCCAGCAGTTTCCGGACAGGATACACAGATACGCAGTATTTT.